A single count supports the clone carrying this T cell receptor beta chain. A read error may account for a junction end that differs from germline. This sample was included in a study of blood T cell repertoires in COVID-19. In the study overall: The United States, Italy and Spain provided the acute and convalescent COVID-19 samples. The cDNA or gDNA used as material had been derived from T cells, B-cell-depleted T cells, or PBMCs.

In the authors' workflow: Amplification with reference gene primers provided the estimates of nucleated cell counts. Some clones are missing from TCRdb's copy, which holds only in-frame ones; the method was immunoSEQ multiplex PCR. D and trimming come from the DNA, and the V and J calls and clone size come from that table. In the table there are over 85,000 clones, around 88% of which are singletons. CDR1 is MDHEN and CDR2 is SYDVKM in the germline V gene. This CDR3 has 15 residues. The sample was peripheral blood. This receptor was identified in a woman of 80 years or more with acute or convalescent COVID-19. J is TRBJ1-6 and V is TRBV28; TRBD1 matches 8 bases. The CDR3 spells CASSSGDRGISSLHF. DNA for the CDR3: TGTGCCAGCAGTTCAGGAGACAGGGGAATTTCATCCCTCCACTTT.